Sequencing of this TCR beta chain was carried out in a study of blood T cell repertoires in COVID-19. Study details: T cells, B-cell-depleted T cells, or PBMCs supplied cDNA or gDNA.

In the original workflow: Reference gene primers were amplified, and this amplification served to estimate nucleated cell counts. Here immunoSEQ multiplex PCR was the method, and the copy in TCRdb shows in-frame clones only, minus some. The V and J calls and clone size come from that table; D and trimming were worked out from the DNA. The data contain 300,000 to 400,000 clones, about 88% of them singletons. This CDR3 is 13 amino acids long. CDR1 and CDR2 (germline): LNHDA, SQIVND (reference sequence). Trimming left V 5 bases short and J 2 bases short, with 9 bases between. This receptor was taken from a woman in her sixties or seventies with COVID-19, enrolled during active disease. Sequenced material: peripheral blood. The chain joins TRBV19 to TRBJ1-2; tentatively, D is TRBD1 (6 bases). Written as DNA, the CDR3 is TGTGCCAGTAGTGTTGGACAGAACTATGGCTACACCTTC. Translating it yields CASSVGQNYGYTF. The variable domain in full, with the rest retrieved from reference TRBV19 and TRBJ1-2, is DGGITQSPKYLFRKEGQNVTLSCEQNLNHDAMYWYRQDPGQGLRLIYYSQIVNDFQKGDIAEGYSVSREKKESFPLTVTSAQKNPTAFYLCASSVGQNYGYTFGSGTRLTVV.